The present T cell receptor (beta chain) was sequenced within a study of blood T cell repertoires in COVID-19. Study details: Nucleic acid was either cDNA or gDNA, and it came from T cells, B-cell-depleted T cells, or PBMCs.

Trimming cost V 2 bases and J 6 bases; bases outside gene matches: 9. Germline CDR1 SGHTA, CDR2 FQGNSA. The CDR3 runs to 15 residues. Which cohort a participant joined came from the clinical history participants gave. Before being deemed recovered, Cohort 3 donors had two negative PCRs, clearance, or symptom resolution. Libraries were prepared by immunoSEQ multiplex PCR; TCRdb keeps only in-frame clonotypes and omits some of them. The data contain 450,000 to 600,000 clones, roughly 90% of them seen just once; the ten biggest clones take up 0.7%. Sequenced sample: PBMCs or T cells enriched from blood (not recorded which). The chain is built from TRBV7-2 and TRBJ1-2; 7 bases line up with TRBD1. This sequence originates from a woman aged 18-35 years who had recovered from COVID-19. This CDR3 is CASSLLEGALDGYTF. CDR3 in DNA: TGTGCCAGCAGCTTACTCGAGGGGGCTTTAGATGGCTACACCTTC.